The 3 T cell receptor beta chains below come from one sample, sequenced in a study of blood T cell repertoires in COVID-19. Profiling relied on immunoSEQ multiplex PCR, and the TCRdb table lists in-frame clones only, not all of them. The data show 270,000 or so clones, under 90% seen once. Sequencing used peripheral blood. The receptor set was obtained from a woman aged 18-29 years with acute or convalescent COVID-19.

V and J are TRBV7-9 and TRBJ2-7; TRBD2 matches 13 bases. J was trimmed by 5 bases and V by 4 bases; bases with no gene match: 8. The CDR3 consists of 16 residues. The germline CDR1 and CDR2 sequences are SEHNR and FQNEAQ (reference sequence). The CDR3 nucleotides read TGTGCCAGCAGCTCGTGGACTAGCGGGAGCTTTAACGAGCAGTACTTC. It translates to CASSSWTSGSFNEQYF. Complete variable domain (other parts from reference TRBV7-9 and TRBJ2-7): DTGVSQNPRHKITKRGQNVTFRCDPISEHNRLYWYRQTLGQGPEFLTYFQNEAQLEKSRLLSDRFSAERPKGSFSTLEIQRTEQGDSAMYLCASSSWTSGSFNEQYFGPGTRLTVT.

The CDR3 region has the DNA TGTGCCAGCACCCAAGCGCCGTCCTACGAGCAGTACTTC. Its translation: CASTQAPSYEQYF. The chain couples TRBV6-5 to TRBJ2-7, with D hard to call. The CDR3 covers 13 residues. CDR1 and CDR2 (germline): MNHEY, SVGAGI. Trimming took 7 bases from V and 1 from J, leaving 11 bases between them.

The chain couples TRBV30 to TRBJ2-1, with D tentatively TRBD2 (5 bases). CDR1 and CDR2 from the germline V gene are GTSNPN and SVGIG (reference sequence). The V end lost 2 bases, the J end lost 9 bases, and 11 bases lay between the germline ends. This CDR3 spans 12 amino acids. CDR3 coding DNA: TGTGCCTGGAGTCGGGGAGCGACTGAGCAGTTCTTC. Translated: CAWSRGATEQFF.